This T cell receptor beta chain was identified during a study of Ad26.COV2.S vaccination and SARS-CoV-2 variants. This clone was observed a handful of times. Profiled with immunoSEQ multiplex PCR; TCRdb holds only in-frame clones, not every one. Here the sample spans about 94,000 clones, approximately 77% being singletons. Sequences were derived from peripheral blood, sampled after recovery from COVID-19. This sequence originates from a human donor who had recovered from COVID-19.

CDR3 coding DNA: TGTGCCAGCAGCTTAGGGGGACAGAACTCTGGAAACACCATATATTTT. Encoded protein: CASSLGGQNSGNTIYF. J is TRBJ1-3 and V is TRBV7-2; TRBD1 matches 7 bases. V gave up 1 base and J gave up 0 bases; unmatched junction bases: 3. The CDR3 is 16 amino acids. Germline values: CDR1 SGHTA, CDR2 FQGNSA. Looking up the rest from reference TRBV7-2 and TRBJ1-3 gives the full variable domain: GAGVSQSPSNKVTEKGKDVELRCDPISGHTALYWYRQSLGQGLEFLIYFQGNSAPDKSGLPSDRFSAERTGGSVSTLTIQRTQQEDSAVYLCASSLGGQNSGNTIYFGEGSWLTVV.